Listed below are T cell receptor beta chains from one sample, sequenced in a study of blood T cell repertoires in COVID-19. The data were produced by immunoSEQ multiplex PCR, yet TCRdb's version contains in-frame clones alone and is incomplete. The sample carries about 200,000 clones, less than 90% recorded once. The source material was peripheral blood. These receptors were collected from a woman in her 70s with acute or convalescent COVID-19. Each CDR3 is given without its conserved first and last residue.

v_gene	j_gene	CDR3aa
TRBV5-1	TRBJ2-5	ASSFDGGVQETQY
TRBV5-4	TRBJ1-6	ASSPSTGQGSPLH
TRBV19	TRBJ2-3	ASSRLAGAKDTQY
TRBV18	TRBJ2-5	ASSPGGRERETQY
TRBV28	TRBJ1-3	ASRGSSGNTIY
TRBV6-1	TRBJ2-7	ASSEVLGELYEQY
TRBV5-5	TRBJ1-5	ASSFGTLNQPQH
TRBV5-1	TRBJ2-7	ASSLVRGRSHEQY
TRBV24-1	TRBJ2-7	ATSDGGQGLSYEQY
TRBV10-3	TRBJ1-4	AISWGANEKLF
TRBV9	TRBJ2-1	ASSVGLVPNNEQF
TRBV2	TRBJ1-4	ASTSGRGANEKLF
TRBV3-1/TRBV3-2	TRBJ1-2	ASSQIGGVGGYT
TRBV18	TRBJ2-7	ASSLGTSERDEQY
TRBV18	TRBJ2-6	ASSQLTAGSGANVLT
TRBV13	TRBJ2-7	ASSSGQGGEQY
TRBV5-1	TRBJ2-7	ASSLEVGGKGYEQY